Presented here are 5 T cell receptor beta chains from one specimen sequenced in a study of T cell responses to AZD1222 COVID-19 vaccine. Sequenced by immunoSEQ multiplex PCR; TCRdb stores in-frame clones only, minus some. Of nearly 110,000 clones listed, about nine tenths are singletons. The sample was peripheral blood, taken 28 days after the second AZD1222 dose. The origin of the receptors is an adult who received the AZD1222 COVID-19 vaccine.

In DNA form, the CDR3 reads TGTGCCAGCAGTTGGGACGGGAAGATGGGCTACACCTTC. It is translated as CASSWDGKMGYTF. The chain uses TRBV6-5 and TRBJ1-2; D is perhaps TRBD1 (5 bases). The CDR3 sequence is 13 residues long. Germline V CDR1 and CDR2: MNHEY, SVGAGI. Deletions cut 4 bases from V and 8 bases from J, with 14 bases between.

V is TRBV11-2 and J is TRBJ2-1; 9 positions match TRBD2. V was pared by 3 bases and J by 5 bases, with 5 bases of the junction left unmatched. CDR3 length: 15 residues. CDR1 and CDR2 from the germline V gene are SGHAT and FQNNGV. This CDR3 is CASSFTAGGHNEQFF. The CDR3, as DNA: TGTGCCAGCAGCTTTACAGCGGGGGGTCACAATGAGCAGTTCTTC.

The J gene is TRBJ2-1, the V gene TRBV19; D may correspond to TRBD1 or TRBD2 (5 bases each). CDR1 LNHDA and CDR2 SQIVND come from the germline V gene (reference sequence). Trimming stripped 5 bases from V and 5 bases from J, with 16 bases between. This CDR3 spans 15 amino acids. CDR3 nucleotides: TGTGCCAGTAGTTTCTCCGGGGCAGGAAACAATGAGCAGTTCTTC. This translates into CASSFSGAGNNEQFF.

The chain carries TRBV5-1 and TRBJ2-7; TRBD2 agrees at 15 bases. The CDR3 length is 15 residues. In germline, CDR1 is SGHRS, CDR2 YFSETQ. V lost 3 bases to trimming and J lost 9 bases; unmatched junction nucleotides: 7. CDR3 nucleotides: TGCGCCAGCAGCTCGGGGACTAGCGGGGGGACTTCGCAGTACTTC. Translated, it gives CASSSGTSGGTSQYF.

This clone has only one observation. The chain joins TRBV10-3 to TRBJ1-1; D ambiguous. This CDR3 comprises 12 residues. The V gene's germline CDR1 is ENHRY and CDR2 SYGVKD. V lost 11 bases to trimming and J lost 3 bases, with 13 bases between them. The DNA of the CDR3 is TGTGCCTCCGCTGGGGAGGACACTGAAGCTTTCTTT. Translating gives CASAGEDTEAFF.